The clone carrying this TCR beta chain appeared many times. The library targeted TCRbeta and was prepared with unique molecular identifiers. A single record per CDR3 protein comes from TCRdb applying MiXCR to the PCR reads. This sample yields some 200,000 distinct CDR3 sequences, of which 13% to 15% are seen a single time; about 13% belongs to the top ten. This entry is derived from a study of T-cell reconstitution after alpha-beta-depleted transplantation in children. CDR1 SGHRS and CDR2 YFSETQ come from the germline V gene. Trimming left V 5 bases short and J 4 bases short, with 12 bases between. The CDR3 contains 13 residues.

This material consisted of PBMCs from the stem cell graft donor, taken from the stem cell graft. This TCR came from a human donor who donated a stem cell graft to a child with acute lymphoblastic leukemia. The chain employs TRBV5-1 and TRBJ1-2; D possibly corresponds to TRBD1 (5 bases). The CDR3 loop reads CASRTTVTYGYTF. The CDR3 nucleotides are TGCGCCAGCAGAACGACAGTGACCTATGGCTACACCTTC.